The clone carrying this TCR beta chain was observed at least ten times. The antigen is undetermined. The sample originates from a study of CD8 T cells in ankylosing spondylitis. Regarding the study as a whole: Characteristic of ankylosing spondylitis blood, it appeared, was a TCR beta motif comprising eight highly homologous variants.

For TCR beta, libraries came from quantitative 5'-RACE with molecular barcodes. TCRdb independently ran MiXCR on the 5' RACE reads; one entry per CDR3 protein. This sample has more than 400,000 distinct CDR3 sequences, with roughly 5.3% found just once. Trimming took off 2 bases at V and 5 bases at J, with 12 bases between the two ends. CDR1 and CDR2 from the germline V gene are SGHTA and FQGNSA. The CDR3 totals 14 residues. This chain connects TRBV7-2 to TRBJ1-2; D remains unclear. The sample was blood, either unsorted or a sorted T cell fraction (not recorded which). This receptor was taken from a male donor with ankylosing spondylitis. In DNA, the CDR3 is TGTGCCAGCAGCTTATCGATGGAAGGGTATGGCTACACCTTC. Encoded protein: CASSLSMEGYGYTF.